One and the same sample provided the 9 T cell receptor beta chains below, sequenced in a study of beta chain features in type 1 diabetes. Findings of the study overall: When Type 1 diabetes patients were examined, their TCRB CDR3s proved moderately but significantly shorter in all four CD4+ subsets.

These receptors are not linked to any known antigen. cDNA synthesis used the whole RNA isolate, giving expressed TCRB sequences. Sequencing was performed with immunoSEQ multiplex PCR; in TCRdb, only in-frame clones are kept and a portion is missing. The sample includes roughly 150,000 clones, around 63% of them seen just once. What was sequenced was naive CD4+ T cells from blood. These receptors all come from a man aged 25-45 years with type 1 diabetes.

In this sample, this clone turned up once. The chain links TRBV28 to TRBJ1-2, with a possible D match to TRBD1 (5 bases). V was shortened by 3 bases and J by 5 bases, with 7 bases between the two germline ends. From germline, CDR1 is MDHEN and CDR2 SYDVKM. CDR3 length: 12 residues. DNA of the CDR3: TGTGCCAGCAGTTTTGGGGGTTATGGCTACACCTTC. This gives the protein CASSFGGYGYTF.

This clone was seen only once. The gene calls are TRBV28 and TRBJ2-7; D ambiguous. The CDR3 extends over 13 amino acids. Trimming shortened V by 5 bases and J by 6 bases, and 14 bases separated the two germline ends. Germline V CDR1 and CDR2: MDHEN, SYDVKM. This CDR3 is CASSPPKGFEQYF. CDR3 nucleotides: TGTGCCAGCAGTCCCCCGAAAGGGTTCGAGCAGTACTTC.

The CDR3 DNA reads TGTGCCAGCAGCTTAGGCTACCAAGAGACCCAGTACTTC. Its protein is CASSLGYQETQYF. This chain uses TRBV13 with TRBJ2-5; D is ambiguous. V was trimmed by 0 bases and J by 0 bases, leaving 2 bases between them. CDR1 is PRHDT and CDR2 is FYEKMQ in the germline V gene (reference sequence). The CDR3 totals 13 residues.

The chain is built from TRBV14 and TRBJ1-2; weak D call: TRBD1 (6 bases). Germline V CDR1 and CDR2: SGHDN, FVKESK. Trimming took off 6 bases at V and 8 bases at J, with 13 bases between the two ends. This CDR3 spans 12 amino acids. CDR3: CASSLDRRGYTF. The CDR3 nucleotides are TGTGCCAGCAGTCTCGACAGGCGGGGCTACACCTTC.

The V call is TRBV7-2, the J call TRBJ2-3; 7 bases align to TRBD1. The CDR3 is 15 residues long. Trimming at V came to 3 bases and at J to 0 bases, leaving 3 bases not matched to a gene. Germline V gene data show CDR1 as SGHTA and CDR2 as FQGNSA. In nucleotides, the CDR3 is TGTGCCAGCAGCTTTTCGGGACAGAGCACAGATACGCAGTATTTT. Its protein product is CASSFSGQSTDTQYF.

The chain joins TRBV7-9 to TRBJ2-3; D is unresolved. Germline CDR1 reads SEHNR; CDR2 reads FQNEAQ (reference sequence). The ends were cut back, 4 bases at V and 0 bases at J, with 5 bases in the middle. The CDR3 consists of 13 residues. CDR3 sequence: CASSSSSTDTQYF. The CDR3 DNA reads TGTGCCAGCAGCTCCTCAAGCACAGATACGCAGTATTTT.

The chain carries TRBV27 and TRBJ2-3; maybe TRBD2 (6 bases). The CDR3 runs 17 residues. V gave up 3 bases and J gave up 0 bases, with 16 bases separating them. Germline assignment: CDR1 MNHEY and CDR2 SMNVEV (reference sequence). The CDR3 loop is CASSFGITRDSTDTQYF. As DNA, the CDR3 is TGTGCCAGCAGTTTTGGGATTACGCGGGATAGCACAGATACGCAGTATTTT.

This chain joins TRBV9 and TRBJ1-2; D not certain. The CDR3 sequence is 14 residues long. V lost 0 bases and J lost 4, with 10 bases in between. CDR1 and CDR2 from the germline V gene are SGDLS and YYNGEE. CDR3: CASSVVMDSYGYTF. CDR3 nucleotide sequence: TGTGCCAGCAGCGTAGTCATGGATTCCTATGGCTACACCTTC.

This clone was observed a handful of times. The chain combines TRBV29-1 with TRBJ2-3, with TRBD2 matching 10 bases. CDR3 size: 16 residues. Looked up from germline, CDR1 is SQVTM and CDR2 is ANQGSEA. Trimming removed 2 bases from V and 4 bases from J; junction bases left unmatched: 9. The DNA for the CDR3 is TGCAGCGTTGAAAGGTCCCTAGCGGGGGTTGCAGATACGCAGTATTTT. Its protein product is CSVERSLAGVADTQYF.